Here is one TCR beta chain with its context. Its antigen is not identified. The CDR3 has 17 amino acids. J was trimmed by 1 base and V by 7 bases; bases with no gene match: 16. The V gene's germline CDR1 is SGHRS and CDR2 YFSETQ. The entry originates in a study of cytomegalovirus exposure and HLA in healthy donors. Study-wide results and limits: TCR beta chain V- and J-gene trimming was linked, in a later analysis, to a missense variant in DCLRE1C. Excluded: some indistinguishable V segments such as TRBV6-2 and TRBV6-3.

In the PCR, 60 Vbeta and 13 Jbeta primers were used. Profiled with immunoSEQ multiplex PCR; TCRdb holds only in-frame clones, not every one. This sample has some 190,000 clones, with just under 75% found just once. Source material: PBMCs. The chain is built from TRBV5-1 and TRBJ2-7; TRBD2 matches 8 bases. The source is a man aged 30 to 39 in good health and CMV-seropositive. The CDR3 nucleotides read TGCGCCAGCGACTGGGGCCCCAGCGGGGGACTTTCCTACGAGCAGTACTTC. The encoded protein is CASDWGPSGGLSYEQYF.